One TCR beta chain is described in this entry. Its cognate antigen has yet to be identified. No clone much larger than this one lies a single base away; base qualities are absent. The data were obtained in a study of CD4 T cell repertoires in COVID-19 (TCRdb year 2021). With regard to the full study: For cross-reactivity analysis, CFSE-low cells were expanded with IL-2 for 9 to 11 days, then relabeled and restimulated with spike proteins from other coronaviruses. Naturally processed CD4+ T cell responses to SARS-CoV-2 spike and nucleoprotein were characterized in COVID-19-recovered individuals, and clonal composition was assessed by TCR Vbeta sequencing. In a few recovered individuals, the TCR Vbeta repertoire of SARS-CoV-2-reactive T cells was analyzed at the subset level. The paper as a whole reports these results and caveats: Several of the most expanded SARS-CoV-2-reactive clonotypes were found to be shared between two or all three memory subsets, suggesting intraclonal diversification. Consistent with cross-reactivity, between about 6.5 and 27% of SARS-CoV-2 clonotypes also showed up in secondary cultures stimulated with SARS-CoV and/or HKU1 spike.

The time point label corresponds to: sample from a COVID-19-recovered individual after infection. The donors were patients who had gone through COVID-19 ranging from mild to severe and had recovered. Memory T cell samples that were not cultured were sequenced immediately after ex vivo isolation. From peripheral blood mononuclear cells, the researchers isolated CD4+ total memory, central memory, effector memory and circulating T follicular helper cells. Library prep was done by the immunoSEQ multiplex PCR assay. On the authors' methods: The Chao-Jaccard similarity index and the number of shared clonotypes were used to measure repertoire overlap between subsets. Drawn from immuneACCESS, this table holds only the in-frame rearrangements with V and J called that TCRdb kept. Clones are partly lost; checked studies trace under half to an unresolved V gene and leave the rest unexplained. D and trimming were read from the DNA, whereas the V and J calls and clone size are those reported in that table. This sample lists about 75,000 clones; about 83% were detected once. The ten largest clones take up over 0.45% of the sample.

The germline V gene sets CDR1 to MGHRA and CDR2 to YSYEKL. V is trimmed back by 0 bases and J by 12 bases, and the junction contains 10 bases that no gene match accounts for. Its CDR3 holds 15 amino acids, cysteine through phenylalanine. Kept here is only the CDR3 DNA, which spans 45 bases and is read in frame from base 1. This receptor was taken from a human donor who had COVID-19. Specimen: CD4+ T cells from peripheral blood, collected after recovery from COVID-19. The rearranged chain carries TRBV4-1 and TRBJ2-5; 10 bases in the junction line up with TRBD2. In nucleotide form, the sequence is TGCGCCAGCAGCCAAGAAGTTACTAGCGGGGAGCCGGAGTACTTC. Translated, this is CASSQEVTSGEPEYF.